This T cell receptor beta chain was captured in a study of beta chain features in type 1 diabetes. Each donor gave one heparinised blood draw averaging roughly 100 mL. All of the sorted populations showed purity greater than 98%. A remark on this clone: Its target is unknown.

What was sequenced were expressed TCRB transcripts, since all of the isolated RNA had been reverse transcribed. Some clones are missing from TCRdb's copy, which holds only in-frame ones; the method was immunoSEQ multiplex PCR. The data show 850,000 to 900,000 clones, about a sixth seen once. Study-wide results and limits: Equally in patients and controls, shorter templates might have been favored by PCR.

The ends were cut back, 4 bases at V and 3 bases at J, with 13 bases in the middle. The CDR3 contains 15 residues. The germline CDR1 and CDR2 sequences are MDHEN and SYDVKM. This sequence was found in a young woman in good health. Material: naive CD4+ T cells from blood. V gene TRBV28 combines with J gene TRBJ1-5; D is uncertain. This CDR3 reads CASSYKTVYNQPQHF. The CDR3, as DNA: TGTGCCAGCAGTTATAAAACAGTGTACAATCAGCCCCAGCATTTT. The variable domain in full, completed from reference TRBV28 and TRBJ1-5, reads DVKVTQSSRYLVKRTGEKVFLECVQDMDHENMFWYRQDPGLGLRLIYFSYDVKMKEKGDIPEGYSVSREKKERFSLILESASTNQTSMYLCASSYKTVYNQPQHFGDGTRLSIL.